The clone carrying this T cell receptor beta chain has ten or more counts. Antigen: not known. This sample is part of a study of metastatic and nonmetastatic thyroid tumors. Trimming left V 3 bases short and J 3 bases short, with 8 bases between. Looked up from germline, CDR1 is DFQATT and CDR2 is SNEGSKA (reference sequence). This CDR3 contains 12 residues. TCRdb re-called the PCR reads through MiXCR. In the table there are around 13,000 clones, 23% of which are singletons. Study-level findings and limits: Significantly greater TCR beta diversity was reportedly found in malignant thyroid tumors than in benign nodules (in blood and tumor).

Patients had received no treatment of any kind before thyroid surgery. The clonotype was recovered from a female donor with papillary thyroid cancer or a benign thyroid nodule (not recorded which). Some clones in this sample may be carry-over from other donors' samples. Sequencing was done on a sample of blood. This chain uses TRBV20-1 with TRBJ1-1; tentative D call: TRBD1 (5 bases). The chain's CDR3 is CSASREHTEAFF. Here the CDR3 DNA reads TGCAGTGCTAGCAGGGAGCACACTGAAGCTTTCTTT.